The rows below give T cell receptor beta chains drawn from one sample of a study of T cells in Graves' hyperthyroidism and ophthalmopathy. TCRdb reprocessed the multiplex PCR reads with MiXCR, giving one entry per CDR3 protein. The table has approximately 640,000 distinct CDR3 sequences, 15% to 20% seen once. The sequenced sample consisted of blood. Source of these receptors: a woman aged 25 to 39 with Graves' hyperthyroidism. Both conserved end residues are part of each CDR3. A D gene is named only where the DNA matches it firmly. Only some rows state a clone size, as once, few, many or a class for expanded clones.

CDR3	DNA	D	size	V	J
CASSLSASGRRQYF	TGTGCCAGCAGTTTATCGGCTAGCGGGAGACGGCAGTACTTC	TRBD2	few	TRBV28	TRBJ2-7
CAWSAPRTSKNKEQYF	TGTGCCTGGAGTGCCCCTAGGACTAGCAAGAATAAGGAGCAGTACTTC	TRBD2	NA	TRBV30	TRBJ2-7
CASSSGTVINSYNEQFF	TGTGCCAGCAGCTCGGGGACAGTAATAAACTCCTACAATGAGCAGTTCTTC	TRBD1	few	TRBV5-8	TRBJ2-1
CASSRDPTSTDTQYF	TGTGCCAGCAGTCGGGATCCGACTAGCACAGATACGCAGTATTTT	NA	many	TRBV6-1	TRBJ2-3
CASSTGTGPNYGYTF	TGTGCCAGCTCCACCGGGACAGGGCCTAACTATGGCTACACCTTC	TRBD1	NA	TRBV19	TRBJ1-2
CASSDRGEQYF	TGTGCCAGCAGTGACAGAGGCGAGCAGTACTTC	NA	many	TRBV2	TRBJ2-7
CSARDEQIYEQYF	TGCAGTGCTAGAGATGAACAGATCTACGAGCAGTACTTC	NA	many	TRBV20-1	TRBJ2-7
CASSPEPYSNQPQHF	TGTGCCAGCAGCCCAGAGCCTTATAGCAATCAGCCCCAGCATTTT	NA	many	TRBV2	TRBJ1-5
CASSSPGQILAGGAADTQYF	TGTGCCAGCAGCTCACCGGGACAAATCCTAGCGGGGGGGGCGGCAGATACGCAGTATTTT	TRBD2	NA	TRBV5-6	TRBJ2-3
CASTPGNNYGYTF	TGTGCCAGCACCCCCGGGAATAACTATGGCTACACCTTC	NA	few	TRBV5-4	TRBJ1-2
CASRSGGGVHTEAFF	TGTGCCAGCAGATCCGGCGGGGGGGTTCACACTGAAGCTTTCTTT	NA	NA	TRBV28	TRBJ1-1
CASSPYRAGEGKNEQFF	TGTGCCAGCAGCCCGTACAGAGCGGGAGAGGGGAAGAATGAGCAGTTCTTC	TRBD2	NA	TRBV7-8	TRBJ2-1
CASSLVPGAWYEQYF	TGTGCCAGCAGCTTAGTTCCGGGAGCTTGGTACGAGCAGTACTTC	NA	few	TRBV7-2	TRBJ2-7
CASSPRNQPQHF	TGTGCCAGCAGTCCCAGGAATCAGCCCCAGCATTTT	NA	many	TRBV19	TRBJ1-5
CASSFRGVSSYEQYF	TGTGCCAGCAGTTTTCGGGGTGTATCGTCCTACGAGCAGTACTTC	NA	many	TRBV28	TRBJ2-7
CASGYRGSGELFF	TGTGCTAGTGGTTACAGGGGTTCCGGGGAGCTGTTTTTT	TRBD1	many	TRBV12-5	TRBJ2-2
CASSLESATVGIGELFF	TGTGCCAGCAGCTTAGAGTCGGCGACAGTCGGCATCGGGGAGCTGTTTTTT	NA	NA	TRBV7-2	TRBJ2-2
CASSVPGQGRGYTF	TGTGCCAGCAGCGTCCCGGGGCAGGGTCGCGGCTACACCTTC	NA	few	TRBV9	TRBJ1-2
CASSLKRVDTQYF	TGTGCCAGCAGCCTTAAGAGGGTGGATACGCAGTATTTT	NA	NA	TRBV6-1	TRBJ2-3
CASSFQGPNTGELFF	TGTGCCAGCAGCTTCCAGGGACCGAACACCGGGGAGCTGTTTTTT	NA	NA	TRBV7-2	TRBJ2-2
CASSQDDRVTEAFF	TGCGCCAGCAGCCAAGACGACAGGGTAACTGAAGCTTTCTTT	TRBD1	NA	TRBV4-3	TRBJ1-1
CASLSGLGNQPQHF	TGTGCCTCCCTGAGCGGTTTGGGCAATCAGCCCCAGCATTTT	NA	few	TRBV28	TRBJ1-5
CASSSRQTSGSTDTQYF	TGTGCCAGCAGCTCCAGACAGACTAGCGGGAGCACAGATACGCAGTATTTT	TRBD2	NA	TRBV13	TRBJ2-3
CASSVEQGHEQYF	TGTGCCAGCAGCGTAGAACAGGGCCACGAGCAGTACTTC	NA	many	TRBV2	TRBJ2-7
CASPRVGLAGDNEQFF	TGTGCCAGCCCCCGAGTCGGACTAGCGGGTGACAATGAGCAGTTCTTC	TRBD2	NA	TRBV7-9	TRBJ2-1
CASRELAGVNEQYF	TGTGCCAGCAGGGAACTAGCGGGAGTGAACGAGCAGTACTTC	TRBD2	many	TRBV2	TRBJ2-7
CASATDVWDEQFF	TGTGCTAGTGCCACGGACGTCTGGGATGAGCAGTTCTTC	NA	many	TRBV12-5	TRBJ2-1
CASRKGGSGTNEQFF	TGTGCCAGCAGGAAAGGGGGTAGCGGGACAAATGAGCAGTTCTTC	TRBD2	many	TRBV6-1	TRBJ2-1
CASVINTDFQETQYF	TGTGCCAGCGTCATCAATACGGACTTCCAAGAGACCCAGTACTTC	NA	many	TRBV2	TRBJ2-5
CASSFRPGQANYGYTF	TGTGCCAGCAGCTTCCGACCTGGACAGGCTAACTATGGCTACACCTTC	TRBD1	NA	TRBV7-9	TRBJ1-2
CAMGLAEYNEQFF	TGTGCCATGGGACTAGCGGAGTACAATGAGCAGTTCTTC	TRBD2	few	TRBV10-3	TRBJ2-1
CASSLDMGPNTGELFF	TGTGCCAGCAGCTTAGATATGGGACCGAACACCGGGGAGCTGTTTTTT	NA	few	TRBV7-6	TRBJ2-2
CASRGVTEAFF	TGTGCCAGCCGAGGGGTGACTGAAGCTTTCTTT	NA	many	TRBV12-3/TRBV12-4	TRBJ1-1
CASSFGGGGNEQFF	TGTGCCAGCAGCTTCGGGGGAGGGGGCAATGAGCAGTTCTTC	NA	many	TRBV7-3	TRBJ2-1
CASRPTSGKGGLEETQYF	TGTGCCAGCAGACCAACTAGCGGGAAGGGAGGATTGGAAGAGACCCAGTACTTC	TRBD2	NA	TRBV7-9	TRBJ2-5
CASSFQGGGYNEQFF	TGTGCCAGCAGTTTTCAGGGGGGGGGCTACAATGAGCAGTTCTTC	NA	many	TRBV28	TRBJ2-1
CASSPQGSLAKNIQYF	TGTGCCAGCAGCCCCCAGGGGTCCCTAGCCAAAAACATTCAGTACTTC	NA	NA	TRBV7-8	TRBJ2-4
CASSQDTSYNSPLHF	TGCGCCAGCAGCCAAGACACCTCCTATAATTCACCCCTCCACTTT	NA	once	TRBV4-1	TRBJ1-6
CASSQGGLAGGPRNEQFF	TGTGCCAGCAGCCAAGGGGGACTAGCGGGAGGACCCAGGAATGAGCAGTTCTTC	TRBD2	NA	TRBV13	TRBJ2-1
CSARGTVNEQFF	TGCAGTGCTAGGGGGACTGTCAATGAGCAGTTCTTC	NA	many	TRBV20-1	TRBJ2-1
CASSRTTIYEQYF	TGTGCCAGCAGTCGGACTACCATCTACGAGCAGTACTTC	NA	many	TRBV6-1	TRBJ2-7
CAWTGVGEQFF	TGTGCCTGGACAGGGGTGGGTGAGCAGTTCTTC	NA	many	TRBV30	TRBJ2-1
CASSRTLDPANEQFF	TGTGCCAGCAGCCGTACCTTAGACCCTGCCAATGAGCAGTTCTTC	NA	many	TRBV3-1	TRBJ2-1
CASAPGQGSREQYF	TGTGCCAGTGCTCCGGGACAGGGTAGTCGCGAGCAGTACTTC	TRBD1	many	TRBV28	TRBJ2-7
CAILPSLGTDTQYF	TGTGCCATCCTGCCTAGCCTAGGCACAGATACGCAGTATTTT	NA	NA	TRBV10-3	TRBJ2-3
CSARGVKRDYDEQYF	TGCAGTGCTAGAGGAGTAAAGCGGGACTATGACGAGCAGTACTTC	TRBD2	many	TRBV20-1	TRBJ2-7
CASSLDRGDEKLFF	TGTGCCAGCAGTCTGGACAGGGGGGATGAAAAACTGTTTTTT	TRBD1	many	TRBV2	TRBJ1-4
CASSSDRGKGKTQYF	TGTGCCAGCAGTTCAGATAGGGGGAAGGGGAAGACCCAGTACTTC	NA	once	TRBV25-1	TRBJ2-5
CASSQREGYEQYF	TGTGCCAGCAGCCAAAGGGAGGGCTACGAGCAGTACTTC	TRBD2	many	TRBV2	TRBJ2-7
CASSPHPDRAGQPQHF	TGTGCCAGCAGCCCACACCCTGACAGGGCCGGTCAGCCCCAGCATTTT	TRBD1	many	TRBV5-5	TRBJ1-5
CASSSFRDLGEKLFF	TGTGCCAGCAGTTCCTTCCGGGACCTCGGGGAAAAACTGTTTTTT	NA	few	TRBV12-3/TRBV12-4	TRBJ1-4